Listed here are 23 T cell receptor beta chains from one sample, sequenced in a study of blood T cell repertoires in COVID-19. TCRdb's copy holds only in-frame clones and misses some; the assay was immunoSEQ multiplex PCR. The table includes 250,000 to 350,000 clones, almost 90% detected once. Sequencing used peripheral blood. The source of these receptors is a woman between 25 and 40 years old with COVID-19, enrolled during active disease.

V usage is TRBV7-2 and J usage is TRBJ2-1, with D possibly matching TRBD2 (5 bases). Germline lookup yields CDR1 SGHTA and CDR2 FQGNSA. V shed 1 base and J shed 6 bases, with 7 bases lying between them. The CDR3 runs to 13 residues. The CDR3 spells CASSLVAINEQFF. The CDR3 DNA follows: TGTGCCAGCAGCTTAGTAGCGATCAATGAGCAGTTCTTC.

V and J are TRBV6-2 or TRBV6-3 and TRBJ2-1, with 7 bases aligning to TRBD2. With V trimmed by 5 bases and J by 0 bases, 10 bases remained unmatched. There are 17 residues in the CDR3. Germline CDR1 is MNHEY and CDR2 is SVGEGT. The CDR3 here is CASSDGLGSRSYNEQFF. CDR3 bases: TGTGCCAGCAGTGACGGACTAGGTTCTCGCTCCTACAATGAGCAGTTCTTC.

The genes are TRBV28 and TRBJ1-1, with TRBD1 matching 7 bases. J gave up 5 bases and V 6 bases, and 9 bases lay outside the gene matches. Germline CDR1 and CDR2: MDHEN and SYDVKM. CDR3 length: 14 residues. DNA for the CDR3: TGTGCCAGCAGGACAGCAGGGGGGTGGACTGAAGCTTTCTTT. Its translation is CASRTAGGWTEAFF.

This clone showed up just once. V and J are TRBV7-9 and TRBJ1-1; 11 positions agree with TRBD1. From germline, CDR1 is SEHNR and CDR2 FQNEAQ (reference sequence). Trimming removed 5 bases from V and 6 bases from J; junction bases left unmatched: 5. The CDR3 contains 14 residues. The CDR3 DNA reads TGTGCCAGCAGCCTAGGACAGGGGGCCGCTGAAGCTTTCTTT. Its translation is CASSLGQGAAEAFF.

The chain uses TRBV28 and TRBJ1-3; TRBD1 is a possible D gene (6 bases). From germline, CDR1 is MDHEN and CDR2 SYDVKM. Trimming took 2 bases from V and 1 from J, leaving 9 bases between them. The CDR3 has 15 residues. Here the CDR3 DNA reads TGTGCCAGCAGTTTAGGCAGGGGTTCTGGAAACACCATATATTTT. Translation gives CASSLGRGSGNTIYF.

The chain combines TRBV6-5 with TRBJ2-2; possibly TRBD2 for D (5 bases). This CDR3 has 16 amino acids. The germline gives CDR1 MNHEY, CDR2 SVGAGI. V was pared by 2 bases and J by 0 bases, with 10 bases between. CDR3 DNA: TGTGCCAGCAGTTACCAGTCCGGGACGAACACCGGGGAGCTGTTTTTT. Residues: CASSYQSGTNTGELFF.

V is TRBV19 and J is TRBJ2-6; 8 bases map to TRBD1. Germline-derived CDR1 and CDR2 are LNHDA and SQIVND (reference sequence). The trim removed 3 bases at V and 0 bases at J, leaving 1 base unmatched. The CDR3 extends over 16 amino acids. DNA of the CDR3: TGTGCCAGTAGTATCACAGGGGGCTCTGGGGCCAACGTCCTGACTTTC. Encoded protein: CASSITGGSGANVLTF.

V is TRBV19 and J is TRBJ2-7, with D uncertain. There are 13 residues in the CDR3. V gave up 5 bases and J gave up 3 bases, with 11 bases separating them. The germline CDR1 and CDR2 sequences are LNHDA and SQIVND (reference sequence). The DNA of the CDR3 is TGTGCCAGTAGTGTTAGCAGCCACTACGAGCAGTACTTC. It specifies CASSVSSHYEQYF.

This clone has a single count. The chain links TRBV5-1 to TRBJ2-2; TRBD1 aligns across 8 bases. Germline-derived CDR1 and CDR2 are SGHRS and YFSETQ. V was pared by 2 bases and J by 4 bases, with 1 base of the junction left unmatched. This CDR3 contains 14 residues. In DNA, the CDR3 is TGCGCCAGCAGCTTCACAGGGGGCACCGGGGAGCTGTTTTTT. Encoded protein: CASSFTGGTGELFF.

This clone was seen only once. This rearrangement joins TRBV27 to TRBJ2-6; 8 bases fit TRBD1. Germline lookup yields CDR1 MNHEY and CDR2 SMNVEV (reference sequence). The CDR3 has 17 amino acids. V lost 5 bases and J lost 0; bases outside the gene matches: 6. This CDR3 reads CASSRDRRSSGANVLTF. CDR3 sequence (DNA): TGTGCCAGCAGTAGGGACAGGAGAAGCTCTGGGGCCAACGTCCTGACTTTC.

The chain combines TRBV5-6 with TRBJ2-7; the D gene is possibly TRBD2 (6 bases). Trimming took 4 bases from V and 0 from J, leaving 17 bases between them. Germline V gene lookup returns CDR1 SGHDT and CDR2 YYEEEE. This CDR3 region has 16 residues. The CDR3 region is CASSLRTMRGSYEQYF. The CDR3 nucleotides are TGTGCCAGCAGCCTACGTACCATGCGGGGCTCCTACGAGCAGTACTTC. Filled out from reference TRBV5-6 and TRBJ2-7, the complete variable domain reads DAGVTQSPTHLIKTRGQQVTLRCSPKSGHDTVSWYQQALGQGPQFIFQYYEEEERQRGNFPDRFSGHQFPNYSSELNVNALLLGDSALYLCASSLRTMRGSYEQYFGPGTRLTVT.

The chain combines TRBV28 with TRBJ1-3; 9 positions agree with TRBD1. J lost 2 bases, V lost 5 bases, and 7 bases had no gene match. The CDR3 spans 16 residues. Germline CDR1 MDHEN, CDR2 SYDVKM. Here the CDR3 DNA reads TGTGCCAGCAGTCTTAGACAGGGGGTGGCTGGAAACACCATATATTTT. Translating gives CASSLRQGVAGNTIYF.

The gene calls are TRBV7-2 and TRBJ1-1, with 7 bases aligning to TRBD1. Trimming took 3 bases from V and 1 from J; bases not matched to a gene: 5. Germline CDR1 reads SGHTA; CDR2 reads FQGNSA. This CDR3 is 15 amino acids long. The CDR3 sequence is CASSFLGGANTEAFF. CDR3 sequence (DNA): TGTGCCAGCAGCTTCCTAGGGGGCGCGAACACTGAAGCTTTCTTT. The variable domain in full, completed from reference TRBV7-2 and TRBJ1-1, reads GAGVSQSPSNKVTEKGKDVELRCDPISGHTALYWYRQSLGQGLEFLIYFQGNSAPDKSGLPSDRFSAERTGGSVSTLTIQRTQQEDSAVYLCASSFLGGANTEAFFGQGTRLTVV.

Only a few counts were recorded for this clone. The chain uses TRBV5-4 and TRBJ1-3, with 7 bases lining up with TRBD1. In germline, CDR1 is SGHNT, CDR2 YYREEE (reference sequence). The CDR3 has 16 amino acids. The V segment lost 5 bases and the J segment 4 bases; nucleotides outside the gene matches: 12. The CDR3, as DNA: TGTGCCAGCAGTTTCAGAGGGGGCAGCACCGGAAACACCATATATTTT. This codes for CASSFRGGSTGNTIYF.

V is TRBV5-6 and J is TRBJ1-2, with D possibly TRBD1 on 5 matching bases. The CDR3 is made up of 18 amino acids. V was shortened by 0 bases and J by 4 bases, with 22 bases between the two germline ends. Germline V gene sequence: CDR1 SGHDT, CDR2 YYEEEE. In nucleotides, the CDR3 is TGTGCCAGCAGCTTGGCGGGGACTCGACAGAAACCAGGCTATGGCTACACCTTC. It encodes CASSLAGTRQKPGYGYTF.

This clone appeared a single time. The chain couples TRBV27 to TRBJ2-2; 7 bases agree with TRBD1. The CDR3 spans 19 residues. Germline V gene data show CDR1 as MNHEY and CDR2 as SMNVEV (reference sequence). V shed 6 bases, J shed 5 bases, and the junction held 21 bases outside the gene matches. CDR3 region: CASSLRPTGVGPRTGELFF. CDR3 coding DNA: TGTGCCAGCAGCTTGAGGCCTACAGGGGTAGGACCTAGAACCGGGGAGCTGTTTTTT.

This clone was found once. One end of the junction is discordant with germline, which a read error may explain. V and J are TRBV7-8 and TRBJ1-6, with D possibly matching TRBD1 (6 bases). CDR3 length: 15 amino acids. The germline gives CDR1 SGHVS, CDR2 FQNEAQ. Here the CDR3 reads CASRLVTGPGSPLHF. In nucleotides, the CDR3 is TGTGCCAGCAGATTAGTTACAGGGCCCGGTTCACCCCTCCACTTT.

This chain connects TRBV5-1 to TRBJ2-2; TRBD1 is a possible D gene (5 bases). This CDR3 comprises 15 residues. Germline V gene lookup returns CDR1 SGHRS and CDR2 YFSETQ. The germline V and J ends were trimmed by 1 base and 3 bases, with 10 bases remaining between them. The CDR3 region has the DNA TGCGCCAGCAGCTTGCAGGGTGCGGACACCGGGGAGCTGTTTTTT. Protein sequence: CASSLQGADTGELFF. Based on the CDR3 plus reference TRBV5-1 and TRBJ2-2, the full variable domain is KAGVTQTPRYLIKTRGQQVTLSCSPISGHRSVSWYQQTPGQGLQFLFEYFSETQRNKGNFPGRFSGRQFSNSRSEMNVSTLELGDSALYLCASSLQGADTGELFFGEGSRLTVL.

This chain connects TRBV7-3 to TRBJ2-2, with 8 nucleotides matching TRBD2. With 2 bases clipped from V and 3 bases from J, the junction kept 2 bases outside the gene matches. The germline V gene encodes CDR1 SGHTA and CDR2 FQGTGA. The CDR3 extends over 15 amino acids. In DNA, the CDR3 is TGTGCCAGCAGCTTATACGGGGGGGACACCGGGGAGCTGTTTTTT. Its protein is CASSLYGGDTGELFF.

The chain uses TRBV11-2 and TRBJ2-1, with a tentative D call TRBD2 (6 bases). V was pared by 3 bases and J by 8 bases, with 11 bases between. The CDR3 length is 13 residues. CDR1 SGHAT and CDR2 FQNNGV come from the germline V gene. Here the CDR3 reads CASSFSSVHEQFF. The CDR3 nucleotides read TGTGCCAGCAGCTTCTCTAGCGTCCATGAGCAGTTCTTC.

This clone was detected only once. This chain connects TRBV27 to TRBJ2-5; TRBD2 matches 8 bases. The CDR3 is 14 amino acids. V lost 4 bases to trimming and J lost 5 bases; unmatched junction nucleotides: 6. Germline V gives CDR1 MNHEY, CDR2 SMNVEV (reference sequence). This chain's CDR3 is CASSSLAGWETQYF. The CDR3 coding sequence is TGTGCCAGCAGTTCCTTAGCGGGGTGGGAGACCCAGTACTTC.

The chain employs TRBV7-7 and TRBJ2-2, with TRBD2 identical over 8 bases. Germline V gives CDR1 SSHAT, CDR2 FNYEAQ (reference sequence). The CDR3 spans 14 residues. Trimming at V came to 6 bases and at J to 7 bases, leaving 7 bases not matched to a gene. The CDR3 sequence is CASSRGLVYGELFF. CDR3 DNA sequence: TGTGCCAGCAGTAGGGGACTAGTTTACGGGGAGCTGTTTTTT.

This clone was recorded only once. The rearrangement joins TRBV11-2 to TRBJ2-1; 8 bases line up with TRBD2. The CDR3 has 17 amino acids. Germline assignment: CDR1 SGHAT and CDR2 FQNNGV. With V trimmed by 5 bases and J by 3 bases, 12 bases remained unmatched. The CDR3 DNA is TGTGCCAGCAGCCCCAGACCGGGAGCGGGAGTCTACAATGAGCAGTTCTTC. This sequence encodes CASSPRPGAGVYNEQFF.